This T cell receptor beta chain is drawn from a study of technical replicates of blood from a handful of donors. Sequenced by immunoSEQ multiplex PCR; TCRdb stores in-frame clones only, minus some. In the table there are tens of thousands of clones, roughly nine tenths of which are singletons. CDR1 is LNHNV, CDR2 YYDKDF, per germline (reference sequence). The CDR3 consists of 18 residues. V lost 1 base to trimming and J lost 7 bases, with 25 bases between them. The sample consisted of PBMCs. This receptor was taken from a human donor in good health. Some clones in this sample may be carry-over from other donors' samples. The chain uses TRBV15 and TRBJ1-2, with D unclear. CDR3 region: CATSRVRRTAVGLGGYTF. The CDR3 DNA sequence: TGTGCCACCAGCAGAGTACGGAGGACCGCCGTGGGTTTGGGTGGCTACACCTTC.